This is a list of T cell receptor beta chains from one sample in a study of response to subunit inactivated influenza vaccine. TCRdb re-derived calls from the RT-PCR reads in MiXCR, one entry per CDR3 protein. The sample lists about 500,000 distinct CDR3 sequences, 16% occurring once. The sequencing here drew on CD4+ T cells sorted from PBMCs, taken around 25 months after vaccination. The receptors come from a man aged 50 to 69 who received an inactivated influenza vaccine. CDR3s include the opening cysteine and the closing phenylalanine or tryptophan. A D gene is named only where the DNA matches it firmly. Clone size is shown for a subset of rows, as once, few, many or a class of expanded clone.

V gene: TRBV5-1; J gene: TRBJ2-5; D gene: TRBD2; clone size: many; CDR3 DNA: TGCGCCAGCAGCTTGTCCGGACTAGCGGCCCGGGAGACCCAGTACTTC; CDR3 protein: CASSLSGLAARETQYF
V gene: TRBV7-9; J gene: TRBJ2-7; D gene: NA; clone size: NA; CDR3 DNA: TGTGCCAGCAGCTTACAAGGAGGGGGGGTCGACGAGCAGTACTTC; CDR3 protein: CASSLQGGGVDEQYF
V gene: TRBV14; J gene: TRBJ2-5; D gene: NA; clone size: few; CDR3 DNA: TGTGCCAGCAGCCAAGACGAGGCCAGACAAAAGACCCAGTACTTC; CDR3 protein: CASSQDEARQKTQYF
V gene: TRBV5-1; J gene: TRBJ1-1; D gene: NA; clone size: NA; CDR3 DNA: TGCGCCAGCAGCGGGGGGCTAACCTACACTGAAGCTTTCTTT; CDR3 protein: CASSGGLTYTEAFF
V gene: TRBV25-1; J gene: TRBJ2-7; D gene: TRBD2; clone size: few; CDR3 DNA: TGTGCCAGCAGTGAACCCGGGGGGGTTCAGCAGTACTTC; CDR3 protein: CASSEPGGVQQYF
V gene: TRBV28; J gene: TRBJ2-3; D gene: NA; clone size: NA; CDR3 DNA: TGTGCCAGCAGGACCACAGATACGCAGTATTTT; CDR3 protein: CASRTTDTQYF
V gene: TRBV12-3/TRBV12-4; J gene: TRBJ2-1; D gene: TRBD2; clone size: many; CDR3 DNA: TGTGCCAGCTTCTTGGCGGGAGTCGACAATGAGCAGTTCTTC; CDR3 protein: CASFLAGVDNEQFF
V gene: TRBV21-1; J gene: TRBJ2-5; D gene: NA; clone size: NA; CDR3 DNA: TGTGCCAACCATTCCCATTTTCCGGAGACCCAGTACTTC; CDR3 protein: CANHSHFPETQYF
V gene: TRBV10-3; J gene: TRBJ1-5; D gene: NA; clone size: NA; CDR3 DNA: TGTGCCATCAGTGAGGGGTTCAGCCCAAATCAGCCCCAGCATTTT; CDR3 protein: CAISEGFSPNQPQHF
V gene: TRBV4-3; J gene: TRBJ1-1; D gene: NA; clone size: few; CDR3 DNA: TGCGCCAGCAGCCAAGATCCATACGGGACAAAGTGGGCTGAAGCTTTCTTT; CDR3 protein: CASSQDPYGTKWAEAFF
V gene: TRBV7-6; J gene: TRBJ2-7; D gene: NA; clone size: NA; CDR3 DNA: TGTGCCAGCAGCTTAGGTCAGACATACTACGAGCAGTACTTC; CDR3 protein: CASSLGQTYYEQYF
V gene: TRBV15; J gene: TRBJ2-1; D gene: TRBD1; clone size: few; CDR3 DNA: TGTGCCACCAGCAGAGATGGCCGGGACAGGTCGGTCTTC; CDR3 protein: CATSRDGRDRSVF
V gene: TRBV20-1; J gene: TRBJ2-1; D gene: NA; clone size: many; CDR3 DNA: TGCAGTGCTAGAGAAGGGACATTCTACAATGAGCAGTTCTTC; CDR3 protein: CSAREGTFYNEQFF
V gene: TRBV12-3/TRBV12-4; J gene: TRBJ2-7; D gene: TRBD1; clone size: few; CDR3 DNA: TGTGCCAGCAGTTGGACAGGGGGATACGAGCAGTACTTC; CDR3 protein: CASSWTGGYEQYF
V gene: TRBV5-5; J gene: TRBJ1-2; D gene: NA; clone size: NA; CDR3 DNA: TGTGCCAGCAGCTTGTGGTCAGGAACCTATGGCTACACCTTC; CDR3 protein: CASSLWSGTYGYTF
V gene: TRBV12-3/TRBV12-4; J gene: TRBJ1-5; D gene: NA; clone size: NA; CDR3 DNA: TGTGCCAGCAGTTCAAGGGCGGTTAGCAATCAGCCCCAGCATTTT; CDR3 protein: CASSSRAVSNQPQHF
V gene: TRBV5-5; J gene: TRBJ2-5; D gene: TRBD1; clone size: NA; CDR3 DNA: TGTGCCAGCAGCTTCACCAGGACAGGACAAGAGACCCAGTACTTC; CDR3 protein: CASSFTRTGQETQYF
V gene: TRBV20-1; J gene: TRBJ1-1; D gene: NA; clone size: NA; CDR3 DNA: TGCAGTGCTAGGGGGATCATGAACACTGAAGCTTTCTTT; CDR3 protein: CSARGIMNTEAFF
V gene: TRBV5-1; J gene: TRBJ1-6; D gene: NA; clone size: NA; CDR3 DNA: TGCGCCAGCAGGAGGGAGGATAATTCACCCCTCCACTTT; CDR3 protein: CASRREDNSPLHF
V gene: TRBV4-3; J gene: TRBJ2-5; D gene: TRBD1; clone size: few; CDR3 DNA: TGCGCCAGCAGCCAAGATAGGCAGGGACAGGAGACCCAGTACTTC; CDR3 protein: CASSQDRQGQETQYF
V gene: TRBV5-4; J gene: TRBJ2-5; D gene: NA; clone size: NA; CDR3 DNA: TGTGCCAGCAGCCTCTCCCCCAGCCAAGAGACCCAGTACTTC; CDR3 protein: CASSLSPSQETQYF